This TCR beta chain was observed in a study of T-cell reconstitution after alpha-beta-depleted transplantation in children. The sample holds one count of this clonotype. Its antigen is currently unknown. It may be a read error: a sequence one base away is much more abundant. Study-wide results and limits: Surviving thymic progenitors and recipient T cells were the source of high TCRbeta diversity at day 60 in some patients. At one year after transplant, newly produced T cells mostly accounted for T-cell counts and diversity. After transplant, at about two months, alpha-beta T cells were reportedly derived from several hundred expanded graft clones.

Researchers prepared the TCRbeta library using unique molecular identifiers, the study reports. In TCRdb, the PCR reads were re-called with MiXCR into one record per CDR3 protein. The sample yields around 76,000 distinct CDR3 sequences, over 15% seen once. Germline-derived CDR1 and CDR2 are WSHSY and SAAADI. This CDR3 has 15 residues. Specimen: PBMCs, mostly from graft donor cells, collected 360 days after TCRalphabeta/CD19-depleted stem cell transplant. The source of this sequence is a male patient aged 2 to 9 who had a stem cell transplant for acute lymphoblastic leukemia, so the T cells may come from the graft donor. The rearrangement joins TRBV10-2 to TRBJ2-7; D may be TRBD2 (5 bases). CDR3 sequence reads: CASSESSGKRYEQCF. CDR3 nucleotide sequence: TGCGCCAGCAGTGAGTCAAGCGGCAAACGTTACGAGCAGTGCTTC.